Detailed here is one TCR beta chain. CDR3 size: 16 residues. Between the trimmed V and J ends, which lost 1 base and 4 bases, there was a span of 16 bases. Germline loops: CDR1 SEHNR, CDR2 FQNEAQ (reference sequence). This sample was included in a study of blood T cell repertoires in COVID-19. As for the study in general: From the United States, Italy and Spain came samples of acute and convalescent COVID-19.

Individuals aged roughly 18 to 90 years were recruited from fewer than 25 US areas. Assignments of participants to cohorts depended upon their own reported clinical history. Profiling relied on immunoSEQ multiplex PCR, and the TCRdb table lists in-frame clones only, not all of them. The data contain about 400,000 clones, 88% of them singletons. The material sequenced was PBMCs or T cells enriched from blood (not recorded which). The TCR originated in a woman between 40 and 55 years old with acute COVID-19. The rearrangement uses TRBV7-9 and TRBJ1-1; a possible D gene is TRBD1 (5 bases). The CDR3 region is CASSLVVSGVGTEAFF. In nucleotides, the CDR3 is TGTGCCAGCAGCTTAGTGGTGTCGGGGGTCGGCACTGAAGCTTTCTTT.